The 27 T cell receptor beta chains reported below all come from one sample, sequenced in a study of blood T cell repertoires in COVID-19 (dated by TCRdb to the early 2020s). Library preparation was by the immunoSEQ multiplex PCR assay. TCRdb took this table from immuneACCESS and kept in-frame rearrangements with V and J called. Such tables lack part of the clones; where checked against another copy, unresolved V genes explain under half of the gap, and the rest is unexplained. Within this sample are under 200,000 clones, with approximately 86% of them counted one time only. The ten largest clones represent approximately 23% of the sample. Material for sequencing was PBMCs or T cells enriched from blood (not recorded which). Source of these receptors: a woman aged 40 to 49 in a cohort exposed to, infected with or recovered from COVID-19 (not recorded which).

V and J are TRBV29-1 and TRBJ2-1, with D possibly TRBD2 on 6 matching bases. CDR3 length: 14 amino acids. Germline V CDR1 and CDR2: SQVTM, ANQGSEA. Trimming took 1 base from V and 7 from J, leaving 14 bases between them. CDR3 loop: CSVEGWEVDNEQFF. In DNA, the CDR3 is TGCAGCGTTGAAGGGTGGGAGGTTGATAATGAGCAGTTCTTC.

The rearrangement uses TRBV4-2 and TRBJ1-2, with a weak D call TRBD1 (5 bases). This CDR3 has 15 residues. Deletions cut 3 bases from V and 1 base from J, with 12 bases between. Germline V gene data show CDR1 as LGHNA and CDR2 as YNFKEQ. CDR3 in amino acids: CASSHPGGDNYGYTF. DNA for the CDR3: TGTGCCAGCAGCCACCCAGGAGGGGATAACTATGGCTACACCTTC.

This chain uses TRBV2 with TRBJ2-7; 9 nucleotides agree with TRBD1. This CDR3 has 13 residues. Trimming took 10 bases from V and 9 from J; bases not matched to a gene: 13. Germline V gives CDR1 SNHLY, CDR2 FYNNEI. CDR3 amino acids: CAITTGGPLVQYF. CDR3 bases: TGTGCCATCACGACAGGGGGTCCCTTGGTGCAGTACTTC.

V usage is TRBV6-5 and J usage is TRBJ2-5; D perhaps matches TRBD2 (6 bases). CDR1 and CDR2 from the germline V gene are MNHEY and SVGAGI. V was clipped by 5 bases and J by 1 base, with 8 bases between them. The CDR3 has 13 residues. The CDR3 sequence is CASSRDFQETQYF. The CDR3 nucleotides are TGTGCCAGCAGTCGGGACTTCCAAGAGACCCAGTACTTC.

The gene calls are TRBV10-3 and TRBJ1-6; 8 bases map to TRBD1. The CDR3 runs to 17 residues. V was clipped by 3 bases and J by 6 bases; unmatched bases: 10. CDR1 and CDR2 from the germline V gene are ENHRY and SYGVKD. The CDR3 bases are TGTGCCATCAGTGATCGGGTCAGGGGGCATCCTAATTCACCCCTCCACTTT. Translation: CAISDRVRGHPNSPLHF.

The rearrangement uses TRBV9 and TRBJ2-1, with 8 bases lining up with TRBD2. This CDR3 region has 17 residues. After removal of 0 bases from V and 2 bases from J, the junction contained 7 bases not matched to a gene. Germline V gene data show CDR1 as SGDLS and CDR2 as YYNGEE. CDR3 in amino acids: CASSVATGRGAYNEQFF. The CDR3 nucleotides read TGTGCCAGCAGCGTAGCTACTGGGCGGGGGGCCTACAATGAGCAGTTCTTC.

This rearrangement joins TRBV4-1 to TRBJ2-5, with D maybe TRBD1 (5 bases). The CDR3 runs to 15 residues. Germline V gene data show CDR1 as MGHRA and CDR2 as YSYEKL. Deletions cut 1 base from V and 2 bases from J, with 11 bases between. Here the CDR3 DNA reads TGCGCCAGCAGCCAAGTAGGACGGACACAAGAGACCCAGTACTTC. The encoded protein is CASSQVGRTQETQYF.

The chain employs TRBV11-3 and TRBJ2-6; perhaps TRBD1 as D (6 bases). Germline assignment: CDR1 SGHNT and CDR2 YENEEA. The V and J ends lost 5 bases and 1 base respectively, with 9 bases between them. CDR3 length: 15 residues. For the CDR3, the DNA is TGTGCCAGCAGCCGCCAGGGGTCTGGGGCCAACGTCCTGACTTTC. As protein: CASSRQGSGANVLTF. Supplemented by reference TRBV11-3 and TRBJ2-6, the full variable domain reads EAGVVQSPRYKIIEKKQPVAFWCNPISGHNTLYWYLQNLGQGPELLIRYENEEAVDDSQLPKDRFSAERLKGVDSTLKIQPAELGDSAVYLCASSRQGSGANVLTFGAGSRLTVL.

This sequence joins TRBV27 and TRBJ2-1, with 9 bases identical to TRBD2. Germline lookup yields CDR1 MNHEY and CDR2 SMNVEV (reference sequence). Trimming at V came to 3 bases and at J to 0 bases, leaving 6 bases not matched to a gene. This CDR3 contains 17 residues. The chain's CDR3 is CASSFIGSGSSYNEQFF. The CDR3 nucleotides are TGTGCCAGCAGTTTCATTGGTAGCGGGAGCTCCTACAATGAGCAGTTCTTC.

The V call is TRBV7-9, the J call TRBJ1-6; 10 bases are a match to TRBD1. Trimming cost V 5 bases and J 6 bases; bases outside gene matches: 7. The CDR3 sequence is 16 residues long. Germline V gene data show CDR1 as SEHNR and CDR2 as FQNEAQ (reference sequence). CDR3 bases: TGTGCCAGCAGCCGCACAGGGGACAGGGGTAATTCACCCCTCCACTTT. This sequence encodes CASSRTGDRGNSPLHF.

J is TRBJ1-6 and V is TRBV5-4; TRBD1 matches at 8 bases. The length of the CDR3 is 14 residues. Germline V gene lookup returns CDR1 SGHNT and CDR2 YYREEE (reference sequence). The junction had 5 bases not matched to a gene; V was cut back by 6 bases and J by 6 bases. In DNA, the CDR3 is TGTGCCAGCACCACCGGACAGGGTAATTCACCCCTCCACTTT. This encodes CASTTGQGNSPLHF.

The CDR3 DNA sequence: TGTGCCAGCAGGGATACGGGAGGGTACTACAATGAGCAGTTCTTC. This sequence encodes CASRDTGGYYNEQFF. J is TRBJ2-1 and V is TRBV9; the match to TRBD2 covers 8 bases. This CDR3 region has 15 residues. Germline CDR1 and CDR2: SGDLS and YYNGEE. V lost 5 bases and J lost 3; bases outside the gene matches: 7.

The V and J genes are TRBV7-8 and TRBJ2-3; a possible D gene is TRBD2 (6 bases). This CDR3 is built from 16 residues. From germline, CDR1 is SGHVS and CDR2 FQNEAQ. Trimming removed 5 bases at V and 6 bases at J, with 21 bases between. CDR3: CASSLYEIAGRDTQYF. DNA for the CDR3: TGTGCCAGCAGCCTTTACGAGATTGCGGGGAGGGATACGCAGTATTTT.

The chain combines TRBV30 with TRBJ2-2; 13 bases agree with TRBD2. Germline CDR1 is GTSNPN and CDR2 is SVGIG (reference sequence). Trimming cost V 6 bases and J 4 bases; bases outside gene matches: 14. The CDR3 has 18 amino acids. The CDR3 DNA reads TGTGCCTGTCCACCCCCACTAGCGGGAGGGCCGGTCACCGGGGAGCTGTTTTTT. Protein product: CACPPPLAGGPVTGELFF.

This rearrangement joins TRBV19 to TRBJ2-2, with D possibly matching TRBD1 (7 bases). V lost 5 bases to trimming and J lost 1 base, with 14 bases between them. Germline-derived CDR1 and CDR2 are LNHDA and SQIVND (reference sequence). This CDR3 is 16 amino acids long. The CDR3 loop is CASSLQGDLNTGELFF. CDR3 coding DNA: TGTGCCAGTAGTCTCCAGGGGGACTTGAACACCGGGGAGCTGTTTTTT.

This clone appeared a single time. The genes are TRBV2 and TRBJ1-5; TRBD1 matches 7 bases. The CDR3 runs 13 residues. Germline CDR1 and CDR2: SNHLY and FYNNEI. Trimming removed 7 bases from V and 8 bases from J; junction bases left unmatched: 8. For the CDR3, the DNA is TGTGCCAGCACCAGGACAGGCGGAGAGCCCCAGCATTTT. Amino acids: CASTRTGGEPQHF.

This chain links TRBV28 with TRBJ2-2, with D possibly being TRBD1 (6 bases). Germline V gives CDR1 MDHEN, CDR2 SYDVKM. V was shortened by 3 bases and J by 3 bases, with 17 bases between the two germline ends. This CDR3 spans 17 amino acids. The CDR3 spells CASSFSHRELDTGELFF. For the CDR3, the DNA is TGTGCCAGCAGTTTTTCTCACAGGGAGTTGGACACCGGGGAGCTGTTTTTT.

This chain links TRBV7-9 with TRBJ1-6; 9 nucleotides agree with TRBD1. V lost 5 bases to trimming and J lost 7 bases; unmatched junction nucleotides: 6. The CDR3 has 15 residues. CDR1 and CDR2 from the germline V gene are SEHNR and FQNEAQ (reference sequence). In nucleotides, the CDR3 is TGTGCCAGCAGCGGCCACAGGGGGCCCAATTCACCCCTCCACTTT. It codes for CASSGHRGPNSPLHF.

J is TRBJ2-7 and V is TRBV10-3, with D possibly being TRBD1 (6 bases). There are 15 residues in the CDR3. V gave up 3 bases and J gave up 0 bases, with 12 bases separating them. CDR1 is ENHRY and CDR2 is SYGVKD in the germline V gene. The CDR3 loop is CAISDPGASSYEQYF. For the CDR3, the DNA is TGTGCCATCAGTGATCCAGGGGCGAGCTCCTACGAGCAGTACTTC.

This clone occurred many times. This chain links TRBV5-1 with TRBJ2-7; TRBD2 matches at 11 bases. The CDR3 loop spans 16 amino acids. With V trimmed by 1 base and J by 2 bases, 5 bases remained unmatched. Germline lookup yields CDR1 SGHRS and CDR2 YFSETQ. CDR3 amino acids: CASSLTSGGLAYEQYF. Here the CDR3 DNA reads TGCGCCAGCAGCTTGACTAGCGGGGGCCTTGCCTACGAGCAGTACTTC.

The chain combines TRBV14 with TRBJ1-2; possible D gene TRBD1, 5 bases. In germline, CDR1 is SGHDN, CDR2 FVKESK. Between the trimmed V and J ends, which lost 2 bases and 4 bases, there was a span of 11 bases. The CDR3 is made up of 14 amino acids. CDR3 loop: CASSQQGVSYGYTF. The CDR3 DNA sequence: TGTGCCAGCAGCCAACAGGGTGTTAGCTATGGCTACACCTTC. The variable domain in full, with the rest retrieved from reference TRBV14 and TRBJ1-2, is EAGVTQFPSHSVIEKGQTVTLRCDPISGHDNLYWYRRVMGKEIKFLLHFVKESKQDESGMPNNRFLAERTGGTYSTLKVQPAELEDSGVYFCASSQQGVSYGYTFGSGTRLTVV.

This rearrangement joins TRBV13 to TRBJ1-4; 9 positions agree with TRBD1. The CDR3 covers 16 residues. Per germline, CDR1 PRHDT and CDR2 FYEKMQ (reference sequence). V lost 5 bases to trimming and J lost 3 bases; unmatched junction nucleotides: 7. CDR3 bases: TGTGCCAGCAGCACCCGACAGGGGGTCTCTAATGAAAAACTGTTTTTT. Its translation is CASSTRQGVSNEKLFF.

In DNA form, the CDR3 reads TGTGCCAGCTCACCTATGGTAGCGAAGAATTTTGAGCAGTTCTTC. Its translation is CASSPMVAKNFEQFF. The chain links TRBV18 to TRBJ2-1; a weak D match, TRBD2 (5 bases). In germline, CDR1 is KGHSH, CDR2 LQKENI. The CDR3 contains 15 residues. V was pared by 3 bases and J by 9 bases, with 18 bases between.

The chain couples TRBV5-1 to TRBJ2-1, with D tentatively TRBD2 (6 bases). The CDR3 is 16 amino acids. V lost 0 bases, J lost 4 bases, and 14 bases lay in between. Germline V gene sequence: CDR1 SGHRS, CDR2 YFSETQ. The CDR3 nucleotides are TGCGCCAGCAGCTTGGGCCTAGCGAAAGAATACAATGAGCAGTTCTTC. Its translation: CASSLGLAKEYNEQFF. Supplemented by reference TRBV5-1 and TRBJ2-1, the full variable domain reads KAGVTQTPRYLIKTRGQQVTLSCSPISGHRSVSWYQQTPGQGLQFLFEYFSETQRNKGNFPGRFSGRQFSNSRSEMNVSTLELGDSALYLCASSLGLAKEYNEQFFGPGTRLTVL.

The chain carries TRBV6-5 and TRBJ1-1, with D perhaps TRBD1 (5 bases). Trimming left V 5 bases short and J 0 bases short, with 13 bases between. CDR1 is MNHEY, CDR2 SVGAGI, per germline. This CDR3 has 15 residues. The CDR3 DNA sequence: TGTGCCAGCAGTCGTTTCGGGGGTGTGAACACTGAAGCTTTCTTT. This encodes CASSRFGGVNTEAFF.

This chain connects TRBV21-1 to TRBJ1-5; TRBD1 reflects the table's D call only, with no check against the DNA. TRBV21-1 is tagged as a pseudogene. The length of the CDR3 is 16 residues. The CDR3 loop reads CASSKATTDSNQPQHF. The CDR3 coding sequence is TGTGCCAGCAGCAAAGCAACAACAGATAGCAATCAGCCCCAGCATTTT.

The J gene is TRBJ1-3, the V gene TRBV30, with D possibly being TRBD1 (6 bases). The CDR3 has 17 residues. The V end lost 0 bases, the J end lost 3 bases, and 18 bases lay between the germline ends. Germline V gives CDR1 GTSNPN, CDR2 SVGIG (reference sequence). CDR3 nucleotides: TGTGCCTGGAGTGTAGCGGAGGGGGGGGATTTTGGAAACACCATATATTTT. It translates to CAWSVAEGGDFGNTIYF.